This record looks at one T cell receptor (beta chain) sequence and its context. The data stem from a study of blood T cell repertoires in COVID-19. The protocol was immunoSEQ multiplex PCR, while the TCRdb copy is restricted to in-frame clones and leaves out a portion. Of some 260,000 clones in the sample, around 90% were seen once. The CDR3 length is 16 residues. Germline CDR1 ENHRY, CDR2 SYGVKD. The ends lost 8 bases at V and 5 bases at J; junction bases unmatched: 13. Material: peripheral blood. The clonotype comes from a woman between 70 and 85 years old with COVID-19, enrolled during active disease. The chain carries TRBV10-3 and TRBJ1-3; 9 bases are a match to TRBD1. The CDR3 nucleotides are TGTGCCATCCGGGACAGGGATAATCCGGGGAGAAACACCATATATTTT. Translating it yields CAIRDRDNPGRNTIYF.